The subject of this entry is one T cell receptor beta chain. The data are from a study of CD8 T cells in Susac syndrome. From germline, CDR1 is SQVTM and CDR2 ANQGSEA. The CDR3 has 11 residues. V lost 8 bases and J lost 6, with 12 bases in between. cDNA came from roughly 0.47 to 1 ug RNA primed by random hexamers. TCRdb used MiXCR to reprocess the immunoSEQ multiplex PCR reads, holding one entry per CDR3 protein. The sample lists about 130,000 distinct CDR3 sequences, about 93% seen once, with roughly 0.091% in the top ten. Sequencing of TCR beta was undertaken in CD8+ and CD4+ T cells derived from blood.

The receptor was derived from a human donor in good health. This chain connects TRBV29-1 to TRBJ2-3, with no clear D. The source material was CD4+ T cells from PBMCs. This CDR3 reads CSTKTRDTQYF. CDR3 sequence (DNA): TGCAGCACAAAAACCCGGGATACGCAGTATTTT.